This T cell receptor beta chain was captured in a study of molecular identifiers for immune sequencing clone quantification. TCRdb reanalysed the PCR reads using MiXCR and keeps one entry per CDR3 protein. Of 90,000 or so distinct CDR3 sequences in the sample, around a quarter were seen once. CDR1 is SEHNR and CDR2 is FQNEAQ in the germline V gene (reference sequence). The CDR3 length is 14 residues. Of note for this clonotype: The antigen remains undetermined. One base away lies a much larger clone, so this may be a sequencing read error.

Study-wide results and caveats: Spiked Jurkat TCR RNA equivalent to one cell was reportedly detectable in one million naive cells. Clones above 20 RNA copies contained over 97% of effector molecules but under 1% of naive ones.

The sorting of naive CD8 T cells used the CD8+CD4-CCR7+CD45RA+ phenotype. V and J are TRBV7-9 and TRBJ1-1, with 8 bases matching TRBD1. The specimen sequenced was naive CD8+ T cells from blood, with Jurkat cell RNA spiked in. Noted subset: FACS-sorted CD8+CD4-CCR7+CD45RA+ naive T cells. The receptor was derived from a human donor in good health. Some libraries in this study had Jurkat cell RNA spiked in. CDR3 in DNA: TGTGCCAACAGCTTAGTCGGAGGACAGGGCGAAGCTTTCTTT. Translation gives CANSLVGGQGEAFF.